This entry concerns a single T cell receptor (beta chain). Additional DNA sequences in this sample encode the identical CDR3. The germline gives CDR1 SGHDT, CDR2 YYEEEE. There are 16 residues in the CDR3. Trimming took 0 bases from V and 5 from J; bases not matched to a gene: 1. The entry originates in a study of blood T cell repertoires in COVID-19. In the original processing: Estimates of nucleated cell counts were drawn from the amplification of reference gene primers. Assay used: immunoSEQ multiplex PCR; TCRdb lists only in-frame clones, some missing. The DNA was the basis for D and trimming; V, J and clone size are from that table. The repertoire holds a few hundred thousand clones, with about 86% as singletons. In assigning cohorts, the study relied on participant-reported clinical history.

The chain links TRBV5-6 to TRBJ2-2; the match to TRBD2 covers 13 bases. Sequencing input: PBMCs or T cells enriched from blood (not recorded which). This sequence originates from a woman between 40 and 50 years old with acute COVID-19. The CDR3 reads CASSLGLAGGTGELFF. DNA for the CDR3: TGTGCCAGCAGCTTGGGACTAGCGGGAGGAACCGGGGAGCTGTTTTTT.